This TCR beta chain was captured in a study of shared clonotypes between healthy human individuals. In germline, CDR1 is LGHNA, CDR2 YSLEER. The CDR3 runs to 16 residues. Sequencing used immunoSEQ multiplex PCR; TCRdb keeps in-frame clones, though not all of them. The top ten clones hold less than 40% of a sample with approximately 710,000 clones, about 90% of them seen once. Source material: memory CD8+ T cells from PBMCs. As to subset: CD45RO+ cells pooled with CCR7-negative TemRA cells. This chain connects TRBV4-3 to TRBJ2-5, with 7 bases identical to TRBD2. The last part of the DNA fits TRBJ2-7 better; the J call may be wrong. This receptor was identified in a young man in good health. Some clones in this sample may be carry-over from other donors' samples. The CDR3 DNA sequence: TGCGCCAGCAGCCAGGCACGGGCTAGCGGCCGCTACGAGCAGTACTTC. This encodes CASSQARASGRYEQYF.